This T cell receptor beta chain was profiled in a study of blood T cell repertoires in COVID-19 (dated by TCRdb to the early 2020s). Regarding the complete study: The collaborator samples originated in the United States, Italy and Spain and spanned the acute and convalescent phases of COVID-19. A de-identified subject ID, COVID-19 status, age in years and sex were almost always included in the sample metadata. The prospective study material was composed of cDNA or gDNA derived from T cells, B-cell-depleted T cells, or PBMCs. The repertoires were released in a freely available public database intended as a resource for research on the immune response to SARS-CoV-2. Samples came from the ongoing ImmuneRACE study (first 160 participants) plus 1,254 subjects from 6 global collaborators. Where available, HLA class I and class II types were obtained from metadata supplied by the sample provider rather than from assay-based typing. Deeply sampled blood TCRbeta repertoires from subjects exposed to, actively infected with, or recovered from COVID-19 were included in the dataset. Study-wide findings and limitations: The quantity of clinical and demographic metadata differed by source and by participant and was supplied without curation.

Collaborating institutions collected whole blood in K2EDTA tubes following their own protocols. For TCRbeta analysis, collaborators shipped samples as frozen whole blood, isolated PBMCs, or DNA extracted from either of those sample types. CDR3 length: 15 amino acids, cysteine to phenylalanine. Kept here is only the CDR3 DNA, which spans 45 bases and is read in frame from base 1. The immunoSEQ Assay, a bias-controlled multiplex PCR, was used to amplify TCRbeta CDR3 regions from genomic DNA. Processing in the source paper ran as follows. The number of nucleated cells in each sample was estimated by amplification of reference gene primers within the assay. Sequence reads were collapsed and filtered to measure the absolute abundance of every unique TCRbeta CDR3 rearrangement. For each sample, productive Simpson clonality was calculated as the square root of Simpson's diversity index across productive rearrangements. TCRdb retrieved this table from immuneACCESS and kept in-frame rearrangements only. Not all clones are present; in checked studies, unresolved V genes account for under half, and no reason is known for the remainder. The D gene and trimming were derived from the DNA, and the V and J assignments and clone size from that table. In all, the sample holds over 85,000 clones, and around 90% of those were seen once. The ten top clones hold 3% to 3.5% of the sample.

Turning to this clone: Its antigen remains unidentified. No much larger clone exists at a distance of one base, and base qualities are not known.

Sample: peripheral blood. The V gene is TRBV21-1 and the J gene is TRBJ1-1; the table's TRBD1 call for D was not verified on the DNA. TRBV21-1 is a pseudogene segment. The receptor's source is a woman between 50 and 59 years old with acute or convalescent COVID-19. The sequenced DNA is TGTGCCAGCAGCCTCCGGACACACCTGAACACTGAAGCTTTCTTT. This translates into CASSLRTHLNTEAFF.